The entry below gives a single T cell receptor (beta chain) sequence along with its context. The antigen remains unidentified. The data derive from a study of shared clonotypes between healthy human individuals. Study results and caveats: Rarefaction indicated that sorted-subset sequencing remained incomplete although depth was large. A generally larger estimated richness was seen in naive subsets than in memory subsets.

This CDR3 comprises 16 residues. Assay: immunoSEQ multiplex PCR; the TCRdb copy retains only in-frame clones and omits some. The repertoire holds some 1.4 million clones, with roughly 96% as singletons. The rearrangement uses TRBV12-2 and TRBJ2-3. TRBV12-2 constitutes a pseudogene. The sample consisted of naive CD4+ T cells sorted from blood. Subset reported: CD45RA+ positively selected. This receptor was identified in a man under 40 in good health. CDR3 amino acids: CASRLVRQSRTDTQYF. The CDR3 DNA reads TGTGCAAGTCGCTTAGTAAGGCAGTCTCGCACAGATACGCAGTATTTT.